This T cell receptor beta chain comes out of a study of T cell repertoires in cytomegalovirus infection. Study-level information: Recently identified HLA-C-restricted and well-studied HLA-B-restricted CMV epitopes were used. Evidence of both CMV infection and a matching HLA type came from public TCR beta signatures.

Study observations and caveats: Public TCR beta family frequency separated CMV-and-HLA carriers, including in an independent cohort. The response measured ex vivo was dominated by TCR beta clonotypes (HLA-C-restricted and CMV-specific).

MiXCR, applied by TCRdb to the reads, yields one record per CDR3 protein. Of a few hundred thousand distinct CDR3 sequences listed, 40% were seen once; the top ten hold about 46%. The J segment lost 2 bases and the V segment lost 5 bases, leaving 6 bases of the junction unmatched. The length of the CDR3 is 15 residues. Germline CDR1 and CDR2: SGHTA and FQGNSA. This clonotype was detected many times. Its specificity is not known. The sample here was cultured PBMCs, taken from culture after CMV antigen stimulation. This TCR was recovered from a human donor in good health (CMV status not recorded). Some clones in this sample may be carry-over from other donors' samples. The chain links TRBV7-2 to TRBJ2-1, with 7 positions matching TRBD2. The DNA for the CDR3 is TGTGCCAGCAGCGCCAGACTAGCAGCCTACAATGAGCAGTTCTTC. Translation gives CASSARLAAYNEQFF.